Below, 15 T cell receptor beta chains from the same sample are listed, as sequenced in a study of response to subunit inactivated influenza vaccine. TCRdb reprocessed the RT-PCR reads via MiXCR and lists one record per CDR3 protein. The table includes approximately 530,000 distinct CDR3 sequences, roughly 7.6% detected once. The specimen comprised PBMCs from blood, sampled around 25 months after vaccination. These receptors were taken from a man aged 45 to 75 who received an inactivated influenza vaccine.

Here the CDR3 DNA reads TGCAGTGCCCAGGGCTCTGGGGCCAACGTCCTGACTTTC. Protein: CSAQGSGANVLTF. This chain connects TRBV20-1 to TRBJ2-6; D perhaps matches TRBD1 (5 bases). Looked up from germline, CDR1 is DFQATT and CDR2 is SNEGSKA (reference sequence). V dropped 6 bases and J dropped 0 bases, with 6 bases sitting between them. The CDR3 length is 13 residues.

The chain couples TRBV2 to TRBJ1-2; no reliable D call. CDR3 length equals 13 residues. Looked up from germline, CDR1 is SNHLY and CDR2 is FYNNEI. Trimming removed 2 bases at V and 8 bases at J, with 12 bases between. This CDR3 reads CASSESGFRGYTF. CDR3 in DNA: TGTGCCAGCAGTGAAAGCGGATTTCGCGGCTACACCTTC.

The chain carries TRBV6-2 or TRBV6-3 and TRBJ1-4; possibly TRBD1 for D (6 bases). CDR3 size: 21 residues. Trimming removed 0 bases at V and 5 bases at J, with 28 bases between. In germline, CDR1 is MNHEY, CDR2 SVGEGT. CDR3 sequence: CASSYSIFGASGGAGNEKLFF. The CDR3 DNA sequence: TGTGCCAGCAGTTACTCGATTTTTGGTGCATCTGGGGGCGCGGGAAATGAAAAACTGTTTTTT.

A few counts support this clonotype. The J gene is TRBJ2-3, the V gene TRBV7-2, with D possibly matching TRBD2 (5 bases). CDR1 is SGHTA, CDR2 FQGNSA, per germline. This CDR3 has 15 residues. Trimming removed 2 bases from V and 4 bases from J, with 13 bases in between. The CDR3 nucleotides are TGTGCCAGCAGCTTAAACTCAATGGGAGCAGATACGCAGTATTTT. This translates into CASSLNSMGADTQYF.

In its sample, this clonotype was seen many times. This chain uses TRBV5-1 with TRBJ2-1; 9 nucleotides align to TRBD2. Germline trimming cut 1 base from V and 5 bases from J; bases unmatched to any gene: 7. This CDR3 contains 16 residues. Germline CDR1 and CDR2: SGHRS and YFSETQ. CDR3 DNA: TGCGCCAGCAGCTTGTTTTCTAGCGGGGTTGACAATGAGCAGTTCTTC. Amino acid sequence: CASSLFSSGVDNEQFF.

In DNA, the CDR3 is TGCGCCAGCAGCCAAGAAGCGGGGGCCAGGAGCAATCAGCCCCAGCATTTT. Protein product: CASSQEAGARSNQPQHF. This chain connects TRBV4-1 to TRBJ1-5, with D possibly being TRBD1 (6 bases). Between the trimmed V and J ends, which lost 0 bases and 1 base, there was a span of 13 bases. This CDR3 has 17 amino acids. Germline CDR1 and CDR2: MGHRA and YSYEKL.

This clonotype was seen a handful of times. The chain has TRBV2 and TRBJ2-5; the D gene is possibly TRBD1 (5 bases). Germline V gives CDR1 SNHLY, CDR2 FYNNEI. The V gene lost 4 bases and the J gene lost 2 bases, with 8 bases spanning the gap. The CDR3 has 13 residues. CDR3 DNA sequence: TGTGCCAGCAGTGGACAGAGACAAGAGACCCAGTACTTC. Translated, it gives CASSGQRQETQYF.

Ten or more counts support this clonotype. The V and J genes are TRBV4-3 and TRBJ2-3, with TRBD2 matching over 8 bases. The CDR3 consists of 17 residues. Germline V CDR1 and CDR2: LGHNA, YSLEER. The J segment lost 2 bases and the V segment lost 0 bases, leaving 7 bases of the junction unmatched. The DNA of the CDR3 is TGCGCCAGCAGCCAAGATGTAGTAGCGGGGACCACAGATACGCAGTATTTT. This codes for CASSQDVVAGTTDTQYF.

The chain couples TRBV20-1 to TRBJ2-7; 14 nucleotides line up with TRBD2. There are 13 residues in the CDR3. J gave up 7 bases and V 8 bases, and 7 bases lay outside the gene matches. Looked up from germline, CDR1 is DFQATT and CDR2 is SNEGSKA (reference sequence). The CDR3 bases are TGCAGTAAGAGACTAGCGGGGGGGCGTGAGCAGTACTTC. Protein sequence: CSKRLAGGREQYF.

The chain is built from TRBV12-3 or TRBV12-4 and TRBJ2-7, with a tentative D call TRBD1 (6 bases). This CDR3 spans 12 amino acids. The V end was cut by 5 bases, the J end by 2 bases, with 7 bases between. The CDR3 DNA reads TGTGCCAGCAGTGGACAGACCTACGAGCAGTACTTC. This sequence encodes CASSGQTYEQYF.

There are many counts of this clonotype. The chain employs TRBV12-3 or TRBV12-4 and TRBJ1-1; D gene uncertain. The CDR3 has 15 residues. V was trimmed by 1 base and J by 2 bases, leaving 11 bases between them. The CDR3 loop reads CASSLELWVNTEAFF. CDR3 nucleotides: TGTGCCAGCAGTTTAGAATTGTGGGTTAACACTGAAGCTTTCTTT.

This clonotype was recorded a few times. V and J are TRBV7-2 and TRBJ2-5; D is possibly TRBD2 (6 bases). Germline lookup yields CDR1 SGHTA and CDR2 FQGNSA. This CDR3 region has 15 residues. Trimming took 7 bases from V and 0 from J, leaving 15 bases between them. For the CDR3, the DNA is TGTGCCAGCAAAACGGTAGCGGTGTACCAAGAGACCCAGTACTTC. It codes for CASKTVAVYQETQYF. The full variable domain, with the rest looked up from reference TRBV7-2 and TRBJ2-5, is GAGVSQSPSNKVTEKGKDVELRCDPISGHTALYWYRQSLGQGLEFLIYFQGNSAPDKSGLPSDRFSAERTGGSVSTLTIQRTQQEDSAVYLCASKTVAVYQETQYFGPGTRLLVL.

This clonotype was counted many times. This chain links TRBV12-3 or TRBV12-4 with TRBJ2-5; 7 bases map to TRBD2. The V gene end was trimmed by 3 bases and the J gene end by 5 bases; junction bases not matched to a gene: 9. This CDR3 is built from 15 residues. The CDR3 here is CASSFGGVPGETQYF. CDR3 DNA sequence: TGTGCCAGCAGTTTTGGGGGGGTCCCGGGGGAGACCCAGTACTTC.

This chain joins TRBV6-2 or TRBV6-3 and TRBJ2-7; 8 bases agree with TRBD2. The CDR3 runs 15 residues. The germline CDR1 and CDR2 sequences are MNHEY and SVGEGT. V dropped 4 bases and J dropped 7; count of bases not matched to a gene: 12. CDR3 in amino acids: CASSSYQGLVGEQYF. CDR3 DNA sequence: TGTGCCAGCAGTTCCTACCAGGGACTAGTCGGTGAGCAGTACTTC.

This clonotype was observed a few times. The chain combines TRBV20-1 with TRBJ2-3; D may be TRBD2 (6 bases). V was clipped by 0 bases and J by 4 bases, with 14 bases between them. Germline values: CDR1 DFQATT, CDR2 SNEGSKA (reference sequence). The CDR3 runs to 15 residues. As DNA, the CDR3 is TGCAGTGCTAGAGATGGGTCTAGCGCGGCAGATACGCAGTATTTT. Translated, it gives CSARDGSSAADTQYF.